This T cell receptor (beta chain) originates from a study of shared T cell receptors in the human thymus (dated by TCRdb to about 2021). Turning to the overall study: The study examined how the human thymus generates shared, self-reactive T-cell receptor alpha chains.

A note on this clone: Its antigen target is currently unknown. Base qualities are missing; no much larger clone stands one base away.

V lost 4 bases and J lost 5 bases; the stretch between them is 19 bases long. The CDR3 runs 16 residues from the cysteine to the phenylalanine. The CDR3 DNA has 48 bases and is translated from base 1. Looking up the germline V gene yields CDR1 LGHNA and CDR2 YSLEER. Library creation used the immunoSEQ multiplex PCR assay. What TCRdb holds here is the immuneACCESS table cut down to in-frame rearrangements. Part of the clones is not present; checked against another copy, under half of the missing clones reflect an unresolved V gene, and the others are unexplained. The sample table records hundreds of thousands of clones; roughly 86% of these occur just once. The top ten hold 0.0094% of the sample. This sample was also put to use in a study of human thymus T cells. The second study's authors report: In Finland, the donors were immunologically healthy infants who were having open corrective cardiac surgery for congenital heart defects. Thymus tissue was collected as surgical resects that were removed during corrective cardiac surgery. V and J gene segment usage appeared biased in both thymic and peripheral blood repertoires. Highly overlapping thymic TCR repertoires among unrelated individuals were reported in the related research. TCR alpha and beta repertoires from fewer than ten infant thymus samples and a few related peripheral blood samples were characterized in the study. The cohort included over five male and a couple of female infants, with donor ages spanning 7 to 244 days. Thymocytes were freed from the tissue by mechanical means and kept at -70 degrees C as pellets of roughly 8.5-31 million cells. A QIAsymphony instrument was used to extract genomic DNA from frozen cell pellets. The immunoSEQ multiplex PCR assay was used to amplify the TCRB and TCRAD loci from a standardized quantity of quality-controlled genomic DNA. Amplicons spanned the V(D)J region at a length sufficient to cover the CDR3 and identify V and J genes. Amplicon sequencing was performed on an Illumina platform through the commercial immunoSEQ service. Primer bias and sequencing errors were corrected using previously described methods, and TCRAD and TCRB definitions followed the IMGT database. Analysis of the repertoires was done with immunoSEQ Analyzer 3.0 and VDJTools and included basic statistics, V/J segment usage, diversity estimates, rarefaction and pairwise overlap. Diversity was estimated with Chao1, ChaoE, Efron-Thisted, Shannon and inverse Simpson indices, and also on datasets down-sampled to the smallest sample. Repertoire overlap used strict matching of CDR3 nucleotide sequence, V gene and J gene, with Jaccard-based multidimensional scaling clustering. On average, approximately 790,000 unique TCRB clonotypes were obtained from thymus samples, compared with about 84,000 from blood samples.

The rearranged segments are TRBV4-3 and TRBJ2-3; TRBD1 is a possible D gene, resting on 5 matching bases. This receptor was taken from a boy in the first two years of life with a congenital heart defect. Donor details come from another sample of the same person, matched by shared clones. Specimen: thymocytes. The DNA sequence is TGCGCCAGCAGCCGCCTCAGGGCCGACGGAATAGATACGCAGTATTTT. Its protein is CASSRLRADGIDTQYF.